The rows below give T cell receptor beta chains drawn from one sample of a study of OX40 agonist ivuxolimab in advanced cancers. TCRdb keeps only in-frame clones here, not all; method: immunoSEQ multiplex PCR. The sample lists some 40,000 clones; around 89% were seen once. This sample comprised CD4+ or CD8+ T cells sorted from blood, obtained in a trial of the OX40 agonist ivuxolimab. These receptors came from an adult with an advanced solid tumor such as melanoma, head and neck, liver or kidney cancer. The CDR3 runs from the conserved cysteine through the conserved F or W. D genes are given only for firm matches. Clone size is shown for a subset of rows, as once, few, many or a class of expanded clone.

D gene,clone size,V gene,J gene,CDR3 protein,CDR3 DNA
.,.,TRBV28,TRBJ1-2,CASSPPGQPFNGYTF,TGTGCCAGCAGCCCACCCGGACAGCCCTTCAACGGCTACACCTTC
.,.,TRBV9,TRBJ1-4,CASSVDTMGGLGLFF,TGTGCCAGCAGCGTAGATACTATGGGGGGGCTCGGACTGTTTTTT
.,.,TRBV18,TRBJ1-1,CASSPMVAGTEAFF,TGTGCCAGCTCACCAATGGTAGCGGGCACTGAAGCTTTCTTT
TRBD2,.,TRBV9,TRBJ2-2,CASSAGLAGGLTGELFF,TGTGCCAGCAGCGCAGGACTAGCGGGGGGCCTCACCGGGGAGCTGTTTTTT
TRBD1,.,TRBV27,TRBJ2-2,CASSSAGTGYTGELFF,TGTGCCAGCAGTTCCGCCGGGACAGGATACACCGGGGAGCTGTTTTTT
.,once,TRBV23-1,TRBJ1-2,CASSTPGGGTGYTF,TGCGCCAGCAGTACCCCGGGAGGGGGGACCGGCTACACCTTC
.,.,TRBV19,TRBJ1-3,CASSADNGSGNTIYF,TGTGCCAGTAGTGCGGACAACGGCTCTGGAAACACCATATATTTT
.,.,TRBV2,TRBJ1-4,CASIEETTNEKLFF,TGTGCCAGCATCGAGGAGACAACTAATGAAAAACTGTTTTTT
TRBD1,.,TRBV10-2,TRBJ2-5,CASRGTGYSFRETQYF,TGCGCCAGCAGGGGGACAGGGTATTCCTTTCGGGAGACCCAGTACTTC
TRBD2,.,TRBV28,TRBJ2-1,CASTLSGGAGNEQFF,TGTGCCAGCACCCTGAGCGGGGGCGCGGGGAATGAGCAGTTCTTC
TRBD1,.,TRBV7-9,TRBJ2-1,CASSFPLDRAEQFF,TGTGCCAGCAGCTTTCCCCTGGACAGGGCTGAGCAGTTCTTC
TRBD1,.,TRBV10-3,TRBJ1-5,CAISEPTTTGEWTQHF,TGTGCCATCAGTGAGCCTACTACTACAGGGGAATGGACCCAGCATTTT
.,.,TRBV5-5,TRBJ2-5,CASSLIQETQYF,TGTGCCAGCAGCTTAATACAAGAGACCCAGTACTTC
.,.,TRBV5-4,TRBJ2-3,CASSSPWGSTDTQYF,TGTGCCAGCAGCTCGCCTTGGGGGAGCACAGATACGCAGTATTTT
TRBD2,.,TRBV13,TRBJ2-5,CASSPNRLAGQETQYF,TGTGCCAGCAGCCCCAATCGACTAGCGGGACAAGAGACCCAGTACTTC
.,.,TRBV6-1,TRBJ2-3,CASTVDFTDTQYF,TGTGCCAGCACCGTCGACTTCACAGATACGCAGTATTTT
.,.,TRBV2,TRBJ1-1,CASSDGGRKPEAFF,TGTGCCAGCAGTGATGGGGGAAGAAAGCCTGAAGCTTTCTTT
TRBD1,.,TRBV5-1,TRBJ1-4,CASSSTGGGEKLFF,TGCGCCAGCAGTTCTACAGGGGGTGGTGAAAAACTGTTTTTT
.,.,TRBV2,TRBJ1-2,CASTGRTSGGYTF,TGTGCCAGCACGGGACGGACCTCGGGGGGCTACACCTTC
TRBD1,.,TRBV9,TRBJ2-3,CASSVGQGAQDTQYF,TGTGCCAGCAGCGTAGGACAGGGGGCACAAGATACGCAGTATTTT
.,.,TRBV6-1,TRBJ2-7,CASSAWGIVYEQYF,TGTGCCAGCAGTGCCTGGGGGATAGTTTACGAGCAGTACTTC
TRBD2,.,TRBV6-1,TRBJ2-7,CASSEDGGDLYEQYF,TGTGCCAGCAGTGAAGATGGGGGGGATCTTTACGAGCAGTACTTC
TRBD2,.,TRBV2,TRBJ2-2,CASRPPGLAGFRDTGELFF,TGTGCCAGCAGGCCTCCGGGACTAGCGGGGTTTCGGGACACCGGGGAGCTGTTTTTT
.,.,TRBV9,TRBJ2-1,CASSVDGGRLDEQFF,TGTGCCAGCAGCGTAGACGGGGGGCGGTTGGATGAGCAGTTCTTC
.,.,TRBV29-1,TRBJ1-2,CSVEAYGYTF,TGCAGCGTTGAAGCCTATGGCTACACCTTC
.,.,TRBV6-1,TRBJ1-5,CASTPWGDQPQHF,TGTGCCAGCACCCCCTGGGGGGATCAGCCCCAGCATTTT
TRBD2,.,TRBV4-2,TRBJ2-1,CASSLSGGGSYNEQFF,TGTGCCAGCAGCCTTAGTGGGGGGGGTTCCTACAATGAGCAGTTCTTC
TRBD1,few,TRBV5-8,TRBJ1-5,CASSPAGGLQPQHF,TGTGCCAGCAGCCCCGCAGGGGGCTTGCAGCCCCAGCATTTT
.,.,TRBV5-5,TRBJ2-2,CASSLGWPPGELFF,TGTGCCAGCAGCTTGGGGTGGCCGCCCGGGGAGCTGTTTTTT
.,.,TRBV9,TRBJ1-6,CASSTSPGQLSPLHF,TGTGCCAGCAGCACCTCACCGGGACAACTTTCACCCCTCCACTTT
.,.,TRBV4-3,TRBJ1-1,CASSQDQGRSEAFF,TGCGCCAGCAGCCAAGATCAAGGACGTAGTGAAGCTTTCTTT
.,.,TRBV7-2,TRBJ1-2,CASSLISANYGYTF,TGTGCCAGCAGCTTAATATCCGCGAACTATGGCTACACCTTC
.,.,TRBV19,TRBJ2-2,CASSIGGGPGELFF,TGTGCCAGTAGTATAGGGGGAGGTCCCGGGGAGCTGTTTTTT
TRBD1,.,TRBV28,TRBJ1-1,CASRTGQGAGEAFF,TGTGCCAGCAGAACAGGACAGGGGGCCGGTGAAGCTTTCTTT
.,.,TRBV5-1,TRBJ2-7,CASSFTGDSYEQYF,TGCGCCAGCAGCTTCACCGGGGACTCCTACGAGCAGTACTTC
.,few,TRBV5-6,TRBJ1-1,CASSFTGNTEAFF,TGTGCCAGCAGCTTCACAGGGAACACTGAAGCTTTCTTT
.,.,TRBV11-2,TRBJ2-5,CASSLAAGTRTSQETQYF,TGTGCCAGTAGTCTCGCAGCCGGGACCCGTACTTCCCAAGAGACCCAGTACTTC
.,.,TRBV6-1,TRBJ1-3,CASSAQLLSGNTIYF,TGTGCCAGCAGTGCCCAACTCCTTTCTGGAAACACCATATATTTT
.,.,TRBV6-1,TRBJ2-1,CASSEWGHEQFF,TGTGCCAGCAGTGAATGGGGGCATGAGCAGTTCTTC
.,.,TRBV9,TRBJ2-1,CASSVGFVLAPYNEQFF,TGTGCCAGCAGCGTAGGATTCGTGTTGGCCCCCTACAATGAGCAGTTCTTC
.,.,TRBV5-6,TRBJ1-4,CASSLGGTHNEKLFF,TGTGCCAGCAGCTTGGGGGGGACACATAATGAAAAACTGTTTTTT
TRBD1,few,TRBV5-6,TRBJ1-2,CASSQGQGIGYTF,TGTGCCAGCAGCCAGGGACAGGGAATTGGCTACACCTTC
TRBD2,.,TRBV13,TRBJ2-5,CASSLGQGLRTQYF,TGTGCCAGCAGCTTAGGTCAGGGACTACGGACCCAGTACTTC
TRBD1,.,TRBV11-1,TRBJ2-5,CASSESGQANLKGTQYF,TGTGCCAGCAGCGAATCTGGACAGGCCAACCTAAAAGGGACCCAGTACTTC
.,few,TRBV18,TRBJ2-2,CASSPEVNTGELFF,TGTGCCAGCTCACCGGAGGTTAACACCGGGGAGCTGTTTTTT
.,.,TRBV18,TRBJ1-2,CASSLQSGGYTF,TGTGCCAGCTCACTACAATCGGGAGGCTACACCTTC
.,once,TRBV11-2,TRBJ1-3,CASSLEGRISSGNTIYF,TGTGCCAGCAGCTTAGAAGGTCGGATCAGCTCTGGAAACACCATATATTTT
.,.,TRBV5-1,TRBJ2-7,CASSLGLRTQKTYEQYF,TGCGCCAGCAGCTTGGGACTCCGGACCCAAAAGACCTACGAGCAGTACTTC
.,once,TRBV9,TRBJ1-2,CASGRGDGLSDGYTF,TGTGCCAGTGGAAGGGGGGACGGCCTGTCGGATGGCTACACCTTC
.,.,TRBV6-5,TRBJ1-2,CASSYSGGRAKDGYTF,TGTGCCAGCAGTTACTCCGGAGGCAGGGCTAAAGATGGCTACACCTTC
.,.,TRBV18,TRBJ1-1,CASSQLNTEAFF,TGTGCCAGCTCCCAACTGAACACTGAAGCTTTCTTT
.,.,TRBV9,TRBJ2-1,CASSVVSGSKNEQFF,TGTGCCAGCAGCGTAGTATCAGGGTCGAAAAATGAGCAGTTCTTC